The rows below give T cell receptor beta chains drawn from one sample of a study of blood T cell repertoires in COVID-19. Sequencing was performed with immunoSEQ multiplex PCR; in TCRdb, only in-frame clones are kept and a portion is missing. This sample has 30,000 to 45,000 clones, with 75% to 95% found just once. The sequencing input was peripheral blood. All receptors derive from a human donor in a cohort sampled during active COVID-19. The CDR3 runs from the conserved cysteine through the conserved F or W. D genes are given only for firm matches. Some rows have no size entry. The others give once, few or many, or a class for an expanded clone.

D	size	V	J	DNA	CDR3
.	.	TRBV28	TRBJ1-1	TGTGCCACCTTTCGAGGTATGGGCACTGAAGCTTTCTTT	CATFRGMGTEAFF
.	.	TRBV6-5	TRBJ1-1	TGTGCCAGCGGCAGAGGAGCTACTGAAGCTTTCTTT	CASGRGATEAFF
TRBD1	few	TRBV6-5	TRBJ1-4	TGTGCCAGCAGTCCAGATCAGGGGGCGCCCCGAAAACTGTTTTTT	CASSPDQGAPRKLFF
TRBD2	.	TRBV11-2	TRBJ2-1	TGTGCCAGCAGCCAAGGGACTAGCGGGAGCAATGAGCAGTTCTTC	CASSQGTSGSNEQFF
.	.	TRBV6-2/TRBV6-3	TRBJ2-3	TGTGCCAGCAGTTCTGCCGGACGGAGACAGCTTAGCACAGATACGCAGTATTTT	CASSSAGRRQLSTDTQYF
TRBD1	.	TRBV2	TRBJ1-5	TGTGCCAGCAGGAGGACGGGACAGGGGTACAATCAGCCCCAGCATTTT	CASRRTGQGYNQPQHF
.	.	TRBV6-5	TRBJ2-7	TGTGCCATCCTAGACTGGGGCAGATCCTACGAGCAGTACTTC	CAILDWGRSYEQYF
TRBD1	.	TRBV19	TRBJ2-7	TGTGCCAGTAGCAAAGCGACAGGGTGGCCCTACGAGCAGTACTTC	CASSKATGWPYEQYF
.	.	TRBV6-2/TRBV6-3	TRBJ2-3	TGTGCCAGCAGTTCGGCCGGGGCGGGGCCGGTTACGCAGTATTTT	CASSSAGAGPVTQYF
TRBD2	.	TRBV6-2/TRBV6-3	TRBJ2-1	TGTGCCAGCAGCCTCCCTAGCGGGAGGGCCTCTGAGCAGTTCTTC	CASSLPSGRASEQFF
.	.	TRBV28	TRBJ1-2	TGTGCCAGCAGTTTGCCGACAGTCTATGGCTACACCTTC	CASSLPTVYGYTF